These T cell receptor beta chains were read from a single sample in a study of CD8+ T cells in alopecia areata. Sequenced by immunoSEQ multiplex PCR; TCRdb stores in-frame clones only, minus some. The sample records about 150,000 clones, over 80% being singletons. Sequenced material: CD8+ T cells sorted from blood, taken at week 0. The origin of the receptors is a human donor with alopecia areata. Both conserved end residues are part of each CDR3. D genes are given only for firm matches. A row's size may be missing; if present it is once, few, many or a size class.

v_call	d_call	j_call	clone_size	cdr3_aa	cdr3_nt
TRBV7-9	-	TRBJ2-1	once	CASSRRQSEEQFF	TGTGCCAGCAGCCGGCGACAGTCTGAGGAGCAGTTCTTC
TRBV27	-	TRBJ2-1	-	CASSPGASINEQFF	TGTGCCAGCAGCCCAGGGGCTAGCATCAATGAGCAGTTCTTC
TRBV7-9	-	TRBJ2-6	-	CASSSRDTGANVLTF	TGTGCCAGCAGCAGCCGGGACACTGGGGCCAACGTCCTGACTTTC
TRBV23-1	-	TRBJ1-5	-	CASTLTGGQRGDQPQHF	TGCGCCAGCACCCTAACCGGGGGCCAGAGAGGGGATCAGCCCCAGCATTTT
TRBV5-1	-	TRBJ1-2	-	CASSLKRGFDYGYTF	TGCGCCAGCAGCTTGAAGCGGGGGTTCGACTATGGCTACACCTTC
TRBV9	-	TRBJ2-3	-	CASSVWNTDTQYF	TGTGCCAGCAGCGTATGGAACACAGATACGCAGTATTTT
TRBV9	-	TRBJ1-1	-	CASSEGGNTEAFF	TGTGCCAGCAGTGAGGGGGGGAACACTGAAGCTTTCTTT
TRBV18	TRBD1	TRBJ2-4	-	CASSLGTGLYIQYF	TGTGCCAGCTCACTCGGGACAGGGTTGTACATTCAGTACTTC
TRBV4-1	TRBD1	TRBJ2-2	-	CASSGRDRDTGELFF	TGCGCCAGCAGCGGTAGGGACAGGGACACCGGGGAGCTGTTTTTT
TRBV5-4	-	TRBJ2-1	-	CASSLDSSYNEQFF	TGTGCCAGCAGCTTGGACAGCTCCTACAATGAGCAGTTCTTC
TRBV12-5	-	TRBJ2-6	-	CASGFMGALLSGANVLTF	TGTGCTAGTGGTTTCATGGGGGCGTTACTCTCTGGGGCCAACGTCCTGACTTTC
TRBV6-5	-	TRBJ2-1	-	CASSKTGTTYNEQFF	TGTGCCAGCAGTAAAACCGGGACAACCTACAATGAGCAGTTCTTC
TRBV7-2	TRBD1	TRBJ2-7	-	CASSWFVGQGYEQYF	TGTGCCAGCAGCTGGTTCGTAGGACAGGGCTACGAGCAGTACTTC
TRBV4-1	-	TRBJ1-1	-	CASSPTTPAGTEAFF	TGCGCCAGCAGCCCCACGACACCGGCGGGGACTGAAGCTTTCTTT
TRBV18	-	TRBJ1-2	medium-sized	CASSPPTESYGYTF	TGTGCCAGCTCACCACCTACGGAGAGCTATGGCTACACCTTC
TRBV29-1	-	TRBJ2-1	few	CSVGPDEQFF	TGCAGCGTTGGACCGGATGAGCAGTTCTTC
TRBV21-1	-	TRBJ2-1	-	CASSKGLLAGGPKQFF	TGTGCCAGCAGCAAAGGGTTACTAGCGGGAGGGCCCAAGCAGTTCTTC
TRBV9	-	TRBJ2-7	-	CASSVENSYEQYF	TGTGCCAGCAGCGTAGAAAATTCCTACGAGCAGTACTTC